What follows is one T cell receptor (beta chain) and its context. These data come from a study of blood T cell repertoires in COVID-19. Study background: Researchers got acute and convalescent COVID-19 samples from the United States, Italy and Spain. Sources were T cells, B-cell-depleted T cells, or PBMCs; the material itself was cDNA or gDNA.

Methods used by the authors: Reference gene primer amplification gave estimated nucleated cell counts. Produced via immunoSEQ multiplex PCR; TCRdb's table is partial and in-frame only. Clone size and the V and J calls come from that table; the DNA yielded D and trimming. Of 100,000 to 150,000 clones listed, about 85% are singletons. This sequence originates from a man in his 60s with acute or convalescent COVID-19. What was sequenced was peripheral blood.

Here the CDR3 reads CASRLDRGRYEQYF. The CDR3 coding sequence is TGTGCCAGCAGGTTGGACAGGGGGCGCTACGAGCAGTACTTC. J is TRBJ2-7 and V is TRBV27, with TRBD1 identical over 11 bases. Germline trimming cut 6 bases from V and 3 bases from J; bases unmatched to any gene: 4. CDR3 size: 14 residues. Germline CDR1 is MNHEY and CDR2 is SMNVEV (reference sequence).